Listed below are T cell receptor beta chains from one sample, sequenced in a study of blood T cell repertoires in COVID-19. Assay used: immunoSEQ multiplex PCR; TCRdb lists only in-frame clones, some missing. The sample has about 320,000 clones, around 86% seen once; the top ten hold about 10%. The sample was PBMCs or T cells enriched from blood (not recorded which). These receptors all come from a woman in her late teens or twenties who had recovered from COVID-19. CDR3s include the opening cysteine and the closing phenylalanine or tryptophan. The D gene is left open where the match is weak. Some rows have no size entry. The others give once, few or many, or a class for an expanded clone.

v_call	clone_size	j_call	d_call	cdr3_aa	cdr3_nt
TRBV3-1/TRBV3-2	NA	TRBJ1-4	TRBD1	CASSPFAQGQNEKLFF	TGTGCCAGCAGCCCTTTTGCACAGGGGCAGAATGAAAAACTGTTTTTT
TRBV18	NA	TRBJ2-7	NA	CASSLDRTYEQYF	TGTGCCAGCTCACTTGACAGAACCTACGAGCAGTACTTC
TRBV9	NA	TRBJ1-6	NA	CASSALGGDSPLHF	TGTGCCAGCAGCGCCCTAGGGGGGGATTCACCCCTCCACTTT
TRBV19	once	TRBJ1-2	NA	CASSIDLLGANYGYTF	TGTGCCAGTAGTATAGATCTGCTGGGAGCTAACTATGGCTACACCTTC
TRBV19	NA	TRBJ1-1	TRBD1	CASSIENRGWTEAFF	TGTGCCAGTAGTATAGAGAACAGGGGTTGGACTGAAGCTTTCTTT
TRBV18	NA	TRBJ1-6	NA	CASSWRSLYNSPLHF	TGTGCCAGCTCATGGAGGAGTCTTTATAATTCACCCCTCCACTTT
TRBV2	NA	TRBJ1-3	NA	CASSPTGTGNTIYF	TGTGCCAGCAGTCCCACAGGGACTGGAAACACCATATATTTT
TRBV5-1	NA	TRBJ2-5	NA	CASSLQAVGSGETQYF	TGCGCCAGCAGCTTGCAGGCGGTGGGAAGCGGCGAGACCCAGTACTTC
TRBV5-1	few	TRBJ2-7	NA	CASRDTYEQYF	TGCGCCAGCAGGGACACCTACGAGCAGTACTTC
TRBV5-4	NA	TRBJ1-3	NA	CASSKGQFGNTIYF	TGTGCCAGCAGCAAAGGACAATTCGGGAACACCATATATTTT
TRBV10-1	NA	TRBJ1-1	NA	CASSPGAIGSTEAFF	TGCGCCAGCAGTCCGGGAGCGATCGGAAGCACTGAAGCTTTCTTT
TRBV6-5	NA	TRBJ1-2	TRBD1	CASSLDRDGYTF	TGTGCCAGCAGTCTAGACAGGGACGGCTACACCTTC
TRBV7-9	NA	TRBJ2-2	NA	CASSVGTQNTGELFF	TGTGCCAGCAGCGTCGGGACACAAAATACCGGGGAGCTGTTTTTT
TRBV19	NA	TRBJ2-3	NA	CASASASTDTQYF	TGTGCCAGTGCTAGCGCAAGCACAGATACGCAGTATTTT
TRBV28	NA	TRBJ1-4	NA	CASSLSLGGEKLFF	TGTGCCAGCAGTTTAAGTCTCGGAGGTGAAAAACTGTTTTTT
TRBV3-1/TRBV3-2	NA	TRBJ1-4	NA	CASSQAGVSEKLFF	TGTGCCAGCAGCCAAGCAGGGGTAAGCGAAAAACTGTTTTTT
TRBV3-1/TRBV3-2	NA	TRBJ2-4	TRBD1	CASSPSNTGGSGYF	TGTGCCAGCAGCCCCAGCAACACAGGGGGCTCAGGGTACTTC
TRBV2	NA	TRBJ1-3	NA	CASSFQGSTGNTIYF	TGTGCCAGCAGTTTCCAGGGTTCTACTGGAAACACCATATATTTT
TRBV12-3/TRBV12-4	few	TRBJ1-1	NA	CASSLVTTEAFF	TGTGCCAGCAGTTTGGTGACTACTGAAGCTTTCTTT
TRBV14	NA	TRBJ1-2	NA	CASSRFVGVNYGYTF	TGTGCCAGCAGCCGTTTCGTCGGGGTTAACTATGGCTACACCTTC
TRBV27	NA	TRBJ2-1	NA	CASSLGGGANEQFF	TGTGCCAGCAGTTTAGGAGGGGGGGCAAATGAGCAGTTCTTC
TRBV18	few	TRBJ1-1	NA	CASSGPTEAFF	TGTGCCAGCTCAGGGCCCACTGAAGCTTTCTTT
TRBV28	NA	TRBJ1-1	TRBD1	CASTLQGSNTEAFF	TGTGCCAGCACCCTACAGGGGTCGAACACTGAAGCTTTCTTT
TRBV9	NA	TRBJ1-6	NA	CASSGSGDRNSPLHF	TGTGCCAGCAGCGGATCAGGGGATAGGAATTCACCCCTCCACTTT
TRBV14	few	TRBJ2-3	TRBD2	CASSQILAGGYTDTQYF	TGTGCCAGCAGCCAGATACTAGCGGGAGGCTACACAGATACGCAGTATTTT
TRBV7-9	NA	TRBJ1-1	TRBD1	CASSLHRGLNTEAFF	TGTGCCAGCAGCTTGCACAGGGGGCTGAACACTGAAGCTTTCTTT
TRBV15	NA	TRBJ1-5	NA	CATSRDEGRPQHF	TGTGCCACCAGCAGAGATGAAGGGAGGCCCCAGCATTTT
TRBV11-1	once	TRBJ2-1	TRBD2	CASSPGLAGFEQFF	TGTGCCAGCAGCCCGGGACTAGCGGGCTTTGAGCAGTTCTTC
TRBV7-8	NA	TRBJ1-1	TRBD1	CASSSMGQGSPEAFF	TGTGCCAGCAGCTCCATGGGACAGGGATCCCCTGAAGCTTTCTTT
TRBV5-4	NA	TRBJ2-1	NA	CASSLDQGSEQFF	TGTGCCAGCAGCTTGGACCAGGGGAGTGAGCAGTTCTTC
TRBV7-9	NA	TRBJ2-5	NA	CASREGPSTQYF	TGTGCCAGCCGAGAGGGCCCTTCAACCCAGTACTTC
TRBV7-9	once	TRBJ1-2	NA	CASRITGTYGYTF	TGTGCCAGCAGGATTACAGGGACCTATGGCTACACCTTC
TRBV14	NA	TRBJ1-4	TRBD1	CASSPGQAHEKLFF	TGTGCCAGCAGTCCGGGACAGGCTCATGAAAAACTGTTTTTT
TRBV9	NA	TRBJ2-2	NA	CASSGQNTGELFF	TGTGCCAGCAGCGGACAGAACACCGGGGAGCTGTTTTTT
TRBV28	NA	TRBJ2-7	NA	CASQVSGYEQYF	TGTGCCAGTCAGGTGTCGGGATACGAGCAGTACTTC
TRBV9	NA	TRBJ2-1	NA	CASSAGISPEQFF	TGTGCCAGCAGCGCGGGGATTAGTCCTGAGCAGTTCTTC
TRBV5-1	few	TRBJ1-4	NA	CASSLVFGERGEKLFF	TGCGCCAGCAGCTTGGTATTCGGAGAGAGGGGGGAAAAACTGTTTTTT